The present T cell receptor beta chain was sequenced within a study of T-cell reconstitution after alpha-beta-depleted transplantation in children. Trimming removed 1 base from V and 6 bases from J; junction bases left unmatched: 6. The CDR3 consists of 15 residues. Germline loops: CDR1 SGHTA, CDR2 FQGNSA. Using unique molecular identifiers, the investigators prepared the TCRbeta library. MiXCR, applied by TCRdb to the PCR reads, yields one record per CDR3 protein. This table holds just under 550,000 distinct CDR3 sequences, around 19% found once. This clonotype was seen more than once but under ten times.

The origin of this receptor is a human donor who donated a stem cell graft to a child with acute lymphoblastic leukemia. This specimen consisted of PBMCs from the stem cell graft donor, obtained from the stem cell graft. The J gene is TRBJ2-3, the V gene TRBV7-2; 8 positions agree with TRBD2. CDR3 nucleotides: TGTGCCAGCAGCTTAGTTTGGGCGGGAGGTGATACGCAGTATTTT. Translating gives CASSLVWAGGDTQYF.